One sample yielded the 32 T cell receptor beta chains listed below, sequenced in a study of shared clonotypes between healthy human individuals. TCRdb's copy holds only in-frame clones and misses some; the assay was immunoSEQ multiplex PCR. The table records some 2 million clones, about 95% of them present only once. CD8 cells classed as naive were CD45RO-negative and positively selected for CCR7, excluding terminally differentiated effector memory CD45RA+ cells. What was sequenced was naive CD8+ T cells sorted from blood. The receptors were sampled from a man aged 18 to 29 in good health.

This sequence joins TRBV10-3 and TRBJ1-1; the D is unclear. Germline V gene sequence: CDR1 ENHRY, CDR2 SYGVKD. V lost 5 bases, J lost 0 bases, and 7 bases lay in between. CDR3 size: 13 residues. CDR3 DNA: TGTGCCATCAGTTTGTCGATGAACACTGAAGCTTTCTTT. This sequence encodes CAISLSMNTEAFF.

V and J are TRBV9 and TRBJ1-1, with 11 bases identical to TRBD1. V lost 4 bases to trimming and J lost 4 bases; unmatched junction nucleotides: 3. Germline V CDR1 and CDR2: SGDLS, YYNGEE. The length of the CDR3 is 14 residues. CDR3 amino acids: CASSQGTGGTEAFF. In DNA, the CDR3 is TGTGCCAGCAGCCAGGGGACAGGGGGCACTGAAGCTTTCTTT.

This rearrangement joins TRBV19 to TRBJ2-5; no reliable D call. CDR3 length: 13 residues. V was cut by 5 bases and J by 6 bases, with 13 bases left in between. Germline lookup yields CDR1 LNHDA and CDR2 SQIVND (reference sequence). The CDR3: CASSSTEPKTQYF. In DNA form, the CDR3 reads TGTGCCAGTAGTTCTACGGAGCCCAAGACCCAGTACTTC. The whole variable domain, filled in from reference TRBV19 and TRBJ2-5, reads DGGITQSPKYLFRKEGQNVTLSCEQNLNHDAMYWYRQDPGQGLRLIYYSQIVNDFQKGDIAEGYSVSREKKESFPLTVTSAQKNPTAFYLCASSSTEPKTQYFGPGTRLLVL.

The chain combines TRBV6-1 with TRBJ1-2; the match to TRBD1 covers 9 bases. The CDR3 has 15 amino acids. The germline V gene has CDR1 MNHNS and CDR2 SASEGT. With V trimmed by 1 base and J by 6 bases, 6 bases remained unmatched. The CDR3 DNA reads TGTGCCAGCAGTGAAGAGACAGGGGGAAGCGATGGCTACACCTTC. Translated: CASSEETGGSDGYTF.

The chain links TRBV6-5 to TRBJ2-5, with TRBD1 identical over 11 bases. Trimming took 5 bases from V and 3 from J; bases not matched to a gene: 5. Germline V gene data show CDR1 as MNHEY and CDR2 as SVGAGI. The CDR3 spans 15 residues. As DNA, the CDR3 is TGTGCCAGCAGTGGGACAGGGGGAGAAGAAGAGACCCAGTACTTC. It specifies CASSGTGGEEETQYF.

The chain links TRBV10-2 to TRBJ1-6; D gene uncertain. CDR3 length: 13 amino acids. V dropped 3 bases and J dropped 10 bases, with 10 bases sitting between them. Germline values: CDR1 WSHSY, CDR2 SAAADI. In nucleotides, the CDR3 is TGCGCCAGCAGTGACGGGTTGGGGTCACCCCTCCACTTT. The encoded protein is CASSDGLGSPLHF.

The chain has TRBV6-5 and TRBJ2-7; perhaps D is TRBD1 or TRBD2 (6 bases each). This CDR3 comprises 14 residues. The ends were cut back, 6 bases at V and 3 bases at J, with 15 bases in the middle. Germline loops: CDR1 MNHEY, CDR2 SVGAGI. CDR3 DNA sequence: TGTGCCAGCAGCGTCGGGGGCGAAGACTACGAGCAGTACTTC. It specifies CASSVGGEDYEQYF.

V usage is TRBV7-3 and J usage is TRBJ2-5, with 8 bases aligning to TRBD1. The CDR3 is 15 amino acids. Trimming took 3 bases from V and 5 from J; bases not matched to a gene: 8. Germline values: CDR1 SGHTA, CDR2 FQGTGA. The CDR3 sequence: CASSFLGQGGETQYF. CDR3 in DNA: TGTGCCAGCAGCTTCCTAGGACAGGGTGGGGAGACCCAGTACTTC.

J is TRBJ2-7 and V is TRBV11-2; D perhaps matches TRBD1 (6 bases). Trimming removed 4 bases from V and 8 bases from J, with 9 bases in between. Looked up from germline, CDR1 is SGHAT and CDR2 is FQNNGV. There are 11 residues in the CDR3. CDR3 residues: CASSYTGKQYF. The CDR3 nucleotides are TGTGCCAGCAGCTACACAGGGAAGCAGTACTTC.

The V gene is TRBV9, the J gene TRBJ2-3; 8 bases line up with TRBD2. With 6 bases clipped from V and 5 bases from J, the junction kept 11 bases outside the gene matches. The length of the CDR3 is 15 residues. CDR1 SGDLS and CDR2 YYNGEE come from the germline V gene. The CDR3 coding sequence is TGTGCCAGCACCGAATTTAGCGGGGCAATAGATACGCAGTATTTT. Translating it yields CASTEFSGAIDTQYF.

A word on this clone: Other DNA sequences in this specimen translate into the identical CDR3. The V and J genes are TRBV30 and TRBJ1-2, with 7 bases identical to TRBD1. Germline V gene sequence: CDR1 GTSNPN, CDR2 SVGIG (reference sequence). The J segment lost 1 base and the V segment lost 2 bases, leaving 4 bases of the junction unmatched. The length of the CDR3 is 14 residues. Here the CDR3 reads CAWSRQGGNYGYTF. The DNA of the CDR3 is TGTGCCTGGAGTAGACAGGGAGGTAACTATGGCTACACCTTC.

This rearrangement joins TRBV6-5 to TRBJ2-5, with 7 positions matching TRBD2. J gave up 10 bases and V 4 bases, and 18 bases lay outside the gene matches. Germline V gene sequence: CDR1 MNHEY, CDR2 SVGAGI. The CDR3 has 16 residues. The CDR3 sequence: CASSFGSTLDSGDQYF. The CDR3 region has the DNA TGTGCCAGCAGTTTCGGATCAACGCTAGACAGCGGGGACCAGTACTTC.

The CDR3 DNA sequence: TGTGCCAGCAGTGATTACCCGGGCGGGGCAGCTAACAATGAGCAGTTCTTC. Its protein is CASSDYPGGAANNEQFF. The V call is TRBV6-1, the J call TRBJ2-1; a possible D gene is TRBD2 (6 bases). The V end was cut by 3 bases, the J end by 5 bases, with 20 bases between. Germline values: CDR1 MNHNS, CDR2 SASEGT. The CDR3 consists of 17 residues.

V and J are TRBV4-1 and TRBJ2-5; 8 bases align to TRBD1. Looked up from germline, CDR1 is MGHRA and CDR2 is YSYEKL. V trimming: 3 bases; J trimming: 6 bases; junction bases outside the gene matches: 3. The CDR3 length is 13 residues. Here the CDR3 reads CASSHGRGQTQYF. CDR3 nucleotides: TGCGCCAGCAGCCACGGCAGGGGGCAGACCCAGTACTTC.

The chain recombines TRBV10-2 with TRBJ1-5, with 9 bases aligning to TRBD1. Looked up from germline, CDR1 is WSHSY and CDR2 is SAAADI. Germline trimming cut 6 bases from V and 3 bases from J; bases unmatched to any gene: 12. This CDR3 spans 17 amino acids. This CDR3 is CASSTTTGGADNQPQHF. DNA for the CDR3: TGCGCCAGCAGCACCACCACAGGGGGCGCGGACAATCAGCCCCAGCATTTT.

V gene TRBV9 combines with J gene TRBJ2-1; the match to TRBD2 covers 10 bases. The CDR3 length is 16 residues. CDR1 is SGDLS, CDR2 YYNGEE, per germline. Unmatched junction bases numbered 4, after V lost 0 bases and J lost 4 bases. CDR3 region: CASSVEGLAQYNEQFF. The CDR3 region has the DNA TGTGCCAGCAGCGTAGAGGGACTAGCGCAATACAATGAGCAGTTCTTC.

This chain joins TRBV10-3 and TRBJ2-5; TRBD1 is a possible D gene (6 bases). The CDR3 length is 13 residues. Trimming took off 6 bases at V and 4 bases at J, with 12 bases between the two ends. Germline V gene data show CDR1 as ENHRY and CDR2 as SYGVKD. The CDR3 loop is CAIRQGSRETQYF. The CDR3 region has the DNA TGTGCCATCAGGCAGGGGTCCCGAGAGACCCAGTACTTC.

The rearrangement links TRBV27 to TRBJ2-3; D tentatively reads TRBD1 or TRBD2 (5 bases each). CDR1 and CDR2 from the germline V gene are MNHEY and SMNVEV (reference sequence). V was shortened by 8 bases and J by 4 bases, with 16 bases between the two germline ends. The CDR3 length is 14 residues. CDR3 bases: TGTGCCAGCTCCGGGACCCAGGTACCAGATACGCAGTATTTT. The encoded protein is CASSGTQVPDTQYF.

The DNA of the CDR3 is TGCGCCAGCGCCCAACGGGGTACTAACTATGGCTACACCTTC. It specifies CASAQRGTNYGYTF. The rearrangement joins TRBV4-1 to TRBJ1-2, with no clear D. The CDR3 length is 14 residues. Trimming cost V 8 bases and J 0 bases, with 13 bases left between them. In germline, CDR1 is MGHRA, CDR2 YSYEKL.

The table lists this clone with a count of one. The chain joins TRBV4-2 to TRBJ2-7; 7 positions agree with TRBD1. Germline V gives CDR1 LGHNA, CDR2 YNFKEQ. Trimming at V came to 0 bases and at J to 3 bases, leaving 5 bases not matched to a gene. This CDR3 is built from 15 residues. As DNA, the CDR3 is TGTGCCAGCAGCCAAGAGGGGGACAGCCTCTACGAGCAGTACTTC. It is translated as CASSQEGDSLYEQYF.

This rearrangement joins TRBV9 to TRBJ2-5, with TRBD2 matching 7 bases. The CDR3 is 15 amino acids. Germline V gene lookup returns CDR1 SGDLS and CDR2 YYNGEE. With 0 bases clipped from V and 2 bases from J, the junction kept 4 bases outside the gene matches. CDR3 nucleotide sequence: TGTGCCAGCAGCGTAGGGGGAGCGGGGCAAGAGACCCAGTACTTC. Encoded protein: CASSVGGAGQETQYF.

The rearrangement uses TRBV21-1 and TRBJ1-2; the D call TRBD1 from the table was never checked on the DNA. TRBV21-1 is designated a pseudogene. The CDR3 runs to 14 residues. In DNA, the CDR3 is TGTGCCAGCAGCAAATACAGTATAGACTATGGCTACACCTTC. Translating it yields CASSKYSIDYGYTF.

Note on this clone: The sample carries other DNA sequences with the same CDR3. This chain links TRBV7-9 with TRBJ2-7; 7 nucleotides match TRBD1. The CDR3 totals 14 residues. The trim removed 0 bases at V and 2 bases at J, leaving 1 base unmatched. Per the germline V gene, CDR1 is SEHNR and CDR2 is FQNEAQ (reference sequence). CDR3 sequence (DNA): TGTGCCAGCAGCTTAGCCGGGACAGCCTACGAGCAGTACTTC. Protein product: CASSLAGTAYEQYF.

The genes are TRBV9 and TRBJ2-1; 7 positions match TRBD1. After removal of 3 bases from V and 2 bases from J, the junction contained 2 bases not matched to a gene. Germline CDR1 is SGDLS and CDR2 is YYNGEE. The CDR3 extends over 14 amino acids. The CDR3 is CASSADRPYNEQFF. In nucleotides, the CDR3 is TGTGCCAGCAGCGCGGACAGGCCCTACAATGAGCAGTTCTTC. The entire variable domain, with the rest obtained from reference TRBV9 and TRBJ2-1, is as follows: DSGVTQTPKHLITATGQRVTLRCSPRSGDLSVYWYQQSLDQGLQFLIQYYNGEERAKGNILERFSAQQFPDLHSELNLSSLELGDSALYFCASSADRPYNEQFFGPGTRLTVL.

V is TRBV30 and J is TRBJ1-1; D may be TRBD1 (5 bases). This CDR3 region has 12 residues. CDR1 and CDR2 from the germline V gene are GTSNPN and SVGIG (reference sequence). Between the trimmed V and J ends, which lost 5 bases and 5 bases, there was a span of 12 bases. The CDR3, as DNA: TGTGCCTGGGGGGCCCGAGGGACTGAAGCTTTCTTT. Its translation is CAWGARGTEAFF.

CDR3 protein: CASSGTINYNEQFF. CDR3 nucleotide sequence: TGTGCCAGCAGTGGGACTATAAACTACAATGAGCAGTTCTTC. J is TRBJ2-1 and V is TRBV9, with 7 bases aligning to TRBD2. The trim removed 5 bases at V and 3 bases at J, leaving 5 bases unmatched. CDR3 length: 14 amino acids. Per germline, CDR1 SGDLS and CDR2 YYNGEE. The full variable domain, completed using reference TRBV9 and TRBJ2-1, is DSGVTQTPKHLITATGQRVTLRCSPRSGDLSVYWYQQSLDQGLQFLIQYYNGEERAKGNILERFSAQQFPDLHSELNLSSLELGDSALYFCASSGTINYNEQFFGPGTRLTVL.

The gene calls are TRBV4-1 and TRBJ2-2; D gene ambiguous. This CDR3 has 14 residues. V was clipped by 4 bases and J by 4 bases, with 10 bases between them. Germline CDR1 is MGHRA and CDR2 is YSYEKL. In nucleotides, the CDR3 is TGCGCCAGCAGCCCTTATATGATCACCGGGGAGCTGTTTTTT. Its protein is CASSPYMITGELFF.

The sample holds one count of this clone. The V gene is TRBV12-2, the J gene TRBJ1-5. TRBV12-2 is an annotated pseudogene. CDR3 length: 17 residues. CDR3 in DNA: TGTGCAAGTCGCTTAGAAATCTGCGGGACCTTATATCAGCCCCAGCATTTT. This translates into CASRLEICGTLYQPQHF.

The genes are TRBV11-2 and TRBJ2-5; D remains ambiguous. V was pared by 4 bases and J by 0 bases, with 6 bases between. The germline V gene has CDR1 SGHAT and CDR2 FQNNGV. The CDR3 consists of 13 residues. CDR3 bases: TGTGCCAGCAGCTCGGAACACCAAGAGACCCAGTACTTC. Amino acid sequence: CASSSEHQETQYF. Full variable domain (remainder filled in from reference TRBV11-2 and TRBJ2-5): EAGVAQSPRYKIIEKRQSVAFWCNPISGHATLYWYQQILGQGPKLLIQFQNNGVVDDSQLPKDRFSAERLKGVDSTLKIQPAKLEDSAVYLCASSSEHQETQYFGPGTRLLVL.

The chain recombines TRBV2 with TRBJ2-5; 8 bases map to TRBD1. The length of the CDR3 is 12 residues. Germline V gene data show CDR1 as SNHLY and CDR2 as FYNNEI. Losses at the gene ends were 9 bases for V and 7 bases for J; bases not matched to a gene: 7. The CDR3 region is CARRDRTATQYF. Written as DNA, the CDR3 is TGTGCCAGGCGGGACAGGACCGCGACCCAGTACTTC.

V and J are TRBV10-2 and TRBJ2-1, with 8 bases matching TRBD2. There are 14 residues in the CDR3. The V segment lost 5 bases and the J segment 6 bases; nucleotides outside the gene matches: 6. Germline V lookup: CDR1 WSHSY, CDR2 SAAADI. The CDR3 DNA is TGCGCCAGCAGTCCGGGACTAGTATCCAATGAGCAGTTCTTC. Amino acid sequence: CASSPGLVSNEQFF.

This chain uses TRBV6-4 with TRBJ1-1; tentative D call: TRBD1 (6 bases). The CDR3 is 13 amino acids. Germline CDR1 reads MRHNA; CDR2 reads SNTAGT. V was shortened by 6 bases and J by 10 bases, with 18 bases between the two germline ends. CDR3 nucleotides: TGTGCCAGCAGCCACTACCACGGAGGGGGAGCTTTCTTT. Protein product: CASSHYHGGGAFF.